These 26 T cell receptor beta chains originate from one sample sequenced in a study of OX40 agonist ivuxolimab in advanced cancers. Using immunoSEQ multiplex PCR, the repertoire was profiled, and TCRdb retains in-frame clones only, with some absent. The data hold more than 100,000 clones, with roughly nine tenths observed a single time. Source: CD4+ or CD8+ T cells sorted from blood, taken in a trial of the OX40 agonist ivuxolimab. These receptors were obtained from an adult with an advanced solid tumor such as melanoma, head and neck, liver or kidney cancer.

CDR3 coding DNA: TGTGCCAGCTCACCGGCCCGAGACACCGGGGAGCTGTTTTTT. This gives the protein CASSPARDTGELFF. V is TRBV18 and J is TRBJ2-2; D is unclear. Trimming removed 3 bases at V and 3 bases at J, with 8 bases between. Germline CDR1 KGHSH, CDR2 LQKENI. The CDR3 totals 14 residues. The full variable domain, in which reference TRBV18 and TRBJ2-2 provide the parts outside the CDR3, is NAGVMQNPRHLVRRRGQEARLRCSPMKGHSHVYWYRQLPEEGLKFMVYLQKENIIDESGMPKERFSAEFPKEGPSILRIQQVVRGDSAAYFCASSPARDTGELFFGEGSRLTVL.

The V and J genes are TRBV10-3 and TRBJ2-7; possible D gene TRBD2, 5 bases. Trimming took off 9 bases at V and 3 bases at J, with 12 bases between the two ends. The germline CDR1 and CDR2 sequences are ENHRY and SYGVKD. The CDR3 runs to 12 residues. CDR3 nucleotides: TGTGCCATTTTAACAGACTACTACGAGCAGTACTTC. Its translation is CAILTDYYEQYF.

This clone was counted a single time. The chain couples TRBV5-4 to TRBJ2-3; perhaps TRBD2 as D (5 bases). The germline V gene encodes CDR1 SGHNT and CDR2 YYREEE (reference sequence). This CDR3 region has 16 residues. Trimming took off 4 bases at V and 3 bases at J, with 18 bases between the two ends. DNA for the CDR3: TGTGCCAGCAGCCGAGGGAGCAGGATAGGTACAGATACGCAGTATTTT. Amino acids: CASSRGSRIGTDTQYF.

The genes are TRBV6-1 and TRBJ1-2, with D tentatively TRBD1 (5 bases). The V gene lost 8 bases and the J gene lost 5 bases, with 9 bases spanning the gap. Germline V gene data show CDR1 as MNHNS and CDR2 as SASEGT. CDR3 length equals 11 residues. In nucleotides, the CDR3 is TGTGCCAGCCGGGACTCGTATGGCTACACCTTC. Translating it yields CASRDSYGYTF.

The chain employs TRBV28 and TRBJ1-5; no definite D call. The V end lost 7 bases, the J end lost 6 bases, and 16 bases lay between the germline ends. This CDR3 comprises 14 residues. The germline gives CDR1 MDHEN, CDR2 SYDVKM. CDR3 protein: CASTLLGKFQPQHF. Written as DNA, the CDR3 is TGTGCCAGCACCCTTCTAGGAAAGTTTCAGCCCCAGCATTTT.

Only one count was recorded for this clone. This chain links TRBV6-1 with TRBJ2-1, with 9 nucleotides matching TRBD1. This CDR3 contains 14 residues. V was pared by 10 bases and J by 7 bases, with 11 bases of the junction left unmatched. Germline V gene data show CDR1 as MNHNS and CDR2 as SASEGT. In DNA, the CDR3 is TGTGCCACCCTGGAGGGACAGGGAATAAATGAGCAGTTCTTC. Residues: CATLEGQGINEQFF.

The chain's CDR3 is CASRRTESSYEQYF. CDR3 in DNA: TGTGCCAGCAGGAGGACAGAGAGCTCCTACGAGCAGTACTTC. V is TRBV28 and J is TRBJ2-7, with a tentative D call TRBD1 (6 bases). This CDR3 region has 14 residues. Germline V lookup: CDR1 MDHEN, CDR2 SYDVKM. V lost 6 bases and J 0 bases, leaving 12 bases between the germline ends.

CDR3 protein: CASSQGLTDTQYF. DNA for the CDR3: TGTGCCAGCAGCCAAGGCTTGACAGATACGCAGTATTTT. The V gene is TRBV4-2, the J gene TRBJ2-3; D call uncertain. Germline CDR1 is LGHNA and CDR2 is YNFKEQ. V lost 1 base and J lost 3, with 5 bases in between. CDR3 size: 13 residues.

The chain joins TRBV28 to TRBJ2-7; TRBD2 might be the D (5 bases). Per germline, CDR1 MDHEN and CDR2 SYDVKM. Trimming pared 2 bases from V and 4 bases from J, leaving 12 bases between. The CDR3 has 14 amino acids. The CDR3 is CASSLRETHYEQYF. The CDR3 DNA sequence: TGTGCCAGCAGTTTAAGGGAGACCCATTACGAGCAGTACTTC. Full variable domain (remainder filled in from reference TRBV28 and TRBJ2-7): DVKVTQSSRYLVKRTGEKVFLECVQDMDHENMFWYRQDPGLGLRLIYFSYDVKMKEKGDIPEGYSVSREKKERFSLILESASTNQTSMYLCASSLRETHYEQYFGPGTRLTVT.

J is TRBJ1-2 and V is TRBV15; 7 bases are shared with TRBD1. Germline-derived CDR1 and CDR2 are LNHNV and YYDKDF (reference sequence). The CDR3 sequence is 14 residues long. Losses at the gene ends were 3 bases for V and 5 bases for J; bases not matched to a gene: 6. The CDR3 reads CATSRDRNFYGYTF. CDR3 nucleotides: TGTGCCACCAGCAGGGACAGGAACTTTTATGGCTACACCTTC.

The chain uses TRBV5-1 and TRBJ2-2, with TRBD2 identical over 8 bases. The CDR3 contains 16 residues. Per the germline V gene, CDR1 is SGHRS and CDR2 is YFSETQ. V dropped 5 bases and J dropped 1; count of bases not matched to a gene: 7. CDR3 amino acids: CASSPGLAENTGELFF. In nucleotides, the CDR3 is TGCGCCAGCAGTCCCGGACTAGCCGAGAACACCGGGGAGCTGTTTTTT.

This sequence joins TRBV6-5 and TRBJ2-1; the match to TRBD2 covers 9 bases. V shed 0 bases and J 8 bases; nucleotides not matched to a gene: 8. Germline CDR1 reads MNHEY; CDR2 reads SVGAGI. The CDR3 sequence is 16 residues long. The CDR3 is CASSYSRSGSSYEQFF. CDR3 DNA: TGTGCCAGCAGTTACTCGCGTAGCGGGAGTAGCTATGAGCAGTTCTTC.

The CDR3 region is CASSSSTGVGTGELFF. DNA of the CDR3: TGCGCCAGCAGCTCCAGTACAGGGGTTGGAACCGGGGAGCTGTTTTTT. The chain combines TRBV5-1 with TRBJ2-2, with 7 bases lining up with TRBD1. With V trimmed by 3 bases and J by 5 bases, 10 bases remained unmatched. Germline V gene data show CDR1 as SGHRS and CDR2 as YFSETQ. This CDR3 is 16 amino acids long.

The V gene is TRBV28, the J gene TRBJ1-1; D possibly corresponds to TRBD1 (6 bases). Germline V gene lookup returns CDR1 MDHEN and CDR2 SYDVKM. V was pared by 5 bases and J by 1 base, with 17 bases between. The CDR3 length is 16 residues. The CDR3 reads CASSQGGTARNTEAFF. The CDR3 nucleotides read TGTGCCAGCAGTCAAGGGGGGACGGCACGGAACACTGAAGCTTTCTTT. The complete variable domain, with remaining parts taken from reference TRBV28 and TRBJ1-1, reads DVKVTQSSRYLVKRTGEKVFLECVQDMDHENMFWYRQDPGLGLRLIYFSYDVKMKEKGDIPEGYSVSREKKERFSLILESASTNQTSMYLCASSQGGTARNTEAFFGQGTRLTVV.

This clone appeared a few times. This chain connects TRBV7-9 to TRBJ2-1, with 7 bases matching TRBD1. Germline V lookup: CDR1 SEHNR, CDR2 FQNEAQ (reference sequence). The CDR3 has 15 residues. Trimming cost V 7 bases and J 8 bases; bases outside gene matches: 14. CDR3 sequence reads: CASTARKTGIDEQFF. CDR3 bases: TGTGCCAGCACCGCTCGGAAGACAGGGATCGATGAGCAGTTCTTC.

The chain links TRBV18 to TRBJ1-1; TRBD1 might be the D (5 bases). CDR3 length: 16 residues. Germline V lookup: CDR1 KGHSH, CDR2 LQKENI. V gave up 5 bases and J gave up 1 base, with 17 bases separating them. The CDR3 sequence: CASSNSRRGENTEAFF. CDR3 DNA sequence: TGTGCCAGCTCAAATAGCCGGCGGGGCGAGAACACTGAAGCTTTCTTT.

The chain joins TRBV7-2 to TRBJ1-1; 7 positions agree with TRBD1. J lost 5 bases, V lost 2 bases, and 11 bases had no gene match. Looked up from germline, CDR1 is SGHTA and CDR2 is FQGNSA. The length of the CDR3 is 16 residues. For the CDR3, the DNA is TGTGCCAGCAGCTTATTTGGCACAGGGGTGGGGACTGAAGCTTTCTTT. Translation gives CASSLFGTGVGTEAFF.

The chain links TRBV19 to TRBJ1-5, with TRBD1 matching over 8 bases. With V trimmed by 7 bases and J by 4 bases, 6 bases remained unmatched. Germline CDR1 LNHDA, CDR2 SQIVND (reference sequence). The CDR3 spans 14 residues. For the CDR3, the DNA is TGTGCCAGTACCCCGGGACAGGAAAATCAGCCCCAGCATTTT. This gives the protein CASTPGQENQPQHF.

About this clone: Other DNA variants within this sample encode the same CDR3. This chain joins TRBV6-5 and TRBJ1-5; 7 nucleotides agree with TRBD1. The germline V gene has CDR1 MNHEY and CDR2 SVGAGI. CDR3 length: 15 amino acids. V dropped 0 bases and J dropped 3; count of bases not matched to a gene: 2. In nucleotides, the CDR3 is TGTGCCAGCAGTTACTCCGGGACAGACAATCAGCCCCAGCATTTT. Its protein is CASSYSGTDNQPQHF.

V is TRBV6-5 and J is TRBJ1-5; no clear D gene. CDR3 size: 13 residues. V lost 2 bases, J lost 3 bases, and 5 bases lay in between. CDR1 MNHEY and CDR2 SVGAGI come from the germline V gene. The CDR3, as DNA: TGTGCCAGCAGTTACGAGTTCAATCAGCCCCAGCATTTT. This encodes CASSYEFNQPQHF.

This clone was recorded a few times. The J gene is TRBJ1-1, the V gene TRBV27; no clear D gene. V was shortened by 3 bases and J by 2 bases, with 7 bases between the two germline ends. CDR1 and CDR2 from the germline V gene are MNHEY and SMNVEV (reference sequence). The CDR3 runs 13 residues. CDR3 loop: CASSFRGNTEAFF. CDR3 nucleotides: TGTGCCAGCAGTTTCCGGGGAAACACTGAAGCTTTCTTT.

The genes are TRBV6-5 and TRBJ2-7; 11 positions match TRBD2. With 4 bases clipped from V and 1 base from J, the junction kept 3 bases outside the gene matches. The CDR3 is 15 amino acids. CDR1 is MNHEY, CDR2 SVGAGI, per germline. CDR3 loop: CASSLSSGRSYEQYF. The CDR3 DNA is TGTGCCAGCAGTTTGTCTAGCGGGAGGTCCTACGAGCAGTACTTC.

This clone was recorded a few times. The rearrangement links TRBV20-1 to TRBJ1-1, with TRBD1 identical over 7 bases. Germline V gives CDR1 DFQATT, CDR2 SNEGSKA (reference sequence). The length of the CDR3 is 11 residues. Trimming removed 3 bases from V and 10 bases from J; junction bases left unmatched: 5. The CDR3 sequence: CSASPDRSAFF. The DNA of the CDR3 is TGCAGTGCTAGTCCGGACAGGTCAGCTTTCTTT.

The V and J genes are TRBV10-1 and TRBJ2-3; no clear D gene. Trimming removed 0 bases from V and 3 bases from J, with 1 base in between. Germline V gene lookup returns CDR1 WNHNN and CDR2 SYGVQD (reference sequence). This CDR3 is 12 amino acids long. CDR3 protein: CASSESTDTQYF. The CDR3 DNA is TGCGCCAGCAGTGAGTCGACAGATACGCAGTATTTT.

This chain links TRBV4-2 with TRBJ2-7; tentative D call: TRBD1 (6 bases). CDR1 is LGHNA, CDR2 YNFKEQ, per germline. Between the trimmed V and J ends, which lost 3 bases and 1 base, there was a span of 13 bases. The CDR3 contains 15 residues. CDR3 amino acids: CASSQHRDKSYEQYF. Here the CDR3 DNA reads TGTGCCAGCAGCCAGCACCGGGACAAGTCCTACGAGCAGTACTTC.

This chain uses TRBV30 with TRBJ2-3, with a weak D call TRBD2 (5 bases). V shed 4 bases and J shed 5 bases, with 13 bases lying between them. CDR1 and CDR2 (germline): GTSNPN, SVGIG (reference sequence). There are 13 residues in the CDR3. CDR3 DNA sequence: TGTGCCTGGAACCCCGCGGGCAGAGATACGCAGTATTTT. The encoded protein is CAWNPAGRDTQYF.